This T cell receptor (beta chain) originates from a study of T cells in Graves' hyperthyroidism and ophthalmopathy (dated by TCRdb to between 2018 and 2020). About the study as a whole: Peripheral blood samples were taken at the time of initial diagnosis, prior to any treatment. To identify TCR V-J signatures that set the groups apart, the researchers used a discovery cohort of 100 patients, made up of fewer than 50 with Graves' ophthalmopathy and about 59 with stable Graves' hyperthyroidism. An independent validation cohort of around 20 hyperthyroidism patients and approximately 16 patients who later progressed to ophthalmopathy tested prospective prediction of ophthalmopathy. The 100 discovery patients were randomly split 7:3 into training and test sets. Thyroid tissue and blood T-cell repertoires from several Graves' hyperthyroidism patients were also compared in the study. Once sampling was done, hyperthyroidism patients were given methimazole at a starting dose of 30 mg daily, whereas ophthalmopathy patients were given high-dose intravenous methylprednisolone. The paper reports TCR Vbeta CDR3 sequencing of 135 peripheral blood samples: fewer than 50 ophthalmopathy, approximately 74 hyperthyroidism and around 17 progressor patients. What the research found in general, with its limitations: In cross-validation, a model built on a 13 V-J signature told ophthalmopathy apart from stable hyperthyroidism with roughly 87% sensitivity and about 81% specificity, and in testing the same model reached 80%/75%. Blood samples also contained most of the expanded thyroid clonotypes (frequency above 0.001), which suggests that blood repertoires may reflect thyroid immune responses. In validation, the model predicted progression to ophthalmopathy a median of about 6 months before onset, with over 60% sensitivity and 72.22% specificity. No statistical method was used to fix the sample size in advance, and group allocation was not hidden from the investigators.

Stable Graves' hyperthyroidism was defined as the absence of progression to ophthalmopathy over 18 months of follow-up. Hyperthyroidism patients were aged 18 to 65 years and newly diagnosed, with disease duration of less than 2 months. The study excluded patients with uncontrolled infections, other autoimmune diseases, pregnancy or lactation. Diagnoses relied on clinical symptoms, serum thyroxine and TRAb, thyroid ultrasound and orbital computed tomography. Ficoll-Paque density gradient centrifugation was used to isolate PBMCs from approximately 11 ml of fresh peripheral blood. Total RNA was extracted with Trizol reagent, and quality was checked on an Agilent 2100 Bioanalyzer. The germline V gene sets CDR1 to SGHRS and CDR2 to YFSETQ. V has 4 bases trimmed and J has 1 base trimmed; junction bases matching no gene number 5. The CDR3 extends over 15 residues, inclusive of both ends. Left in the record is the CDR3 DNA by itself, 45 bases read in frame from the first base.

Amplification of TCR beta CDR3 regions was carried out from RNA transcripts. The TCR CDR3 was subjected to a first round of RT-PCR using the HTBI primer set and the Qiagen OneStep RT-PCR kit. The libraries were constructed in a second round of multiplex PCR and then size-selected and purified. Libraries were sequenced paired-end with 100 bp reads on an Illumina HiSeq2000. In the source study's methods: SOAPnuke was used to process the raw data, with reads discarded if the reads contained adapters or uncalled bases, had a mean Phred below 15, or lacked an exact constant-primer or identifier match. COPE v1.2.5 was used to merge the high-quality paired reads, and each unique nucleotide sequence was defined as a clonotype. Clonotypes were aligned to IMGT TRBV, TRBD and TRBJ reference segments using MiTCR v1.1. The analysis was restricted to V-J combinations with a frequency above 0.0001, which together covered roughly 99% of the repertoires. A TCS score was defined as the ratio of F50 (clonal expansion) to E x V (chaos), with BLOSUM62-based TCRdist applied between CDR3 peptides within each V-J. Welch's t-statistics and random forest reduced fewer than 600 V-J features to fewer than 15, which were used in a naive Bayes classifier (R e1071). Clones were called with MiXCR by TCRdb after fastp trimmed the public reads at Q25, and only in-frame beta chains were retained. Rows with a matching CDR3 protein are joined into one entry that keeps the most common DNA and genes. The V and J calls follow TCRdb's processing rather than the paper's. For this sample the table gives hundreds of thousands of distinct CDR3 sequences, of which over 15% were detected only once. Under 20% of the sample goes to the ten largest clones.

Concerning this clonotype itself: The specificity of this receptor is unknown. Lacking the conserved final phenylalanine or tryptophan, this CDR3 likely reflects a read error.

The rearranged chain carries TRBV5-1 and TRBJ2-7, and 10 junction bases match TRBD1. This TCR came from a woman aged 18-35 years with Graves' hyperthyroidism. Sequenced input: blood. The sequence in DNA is TGCGCCAGCAGCCGCGGACAGGGGGGTTCCTACGAGCAGTACCTC. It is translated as CASSRGQGGSYEQYL.